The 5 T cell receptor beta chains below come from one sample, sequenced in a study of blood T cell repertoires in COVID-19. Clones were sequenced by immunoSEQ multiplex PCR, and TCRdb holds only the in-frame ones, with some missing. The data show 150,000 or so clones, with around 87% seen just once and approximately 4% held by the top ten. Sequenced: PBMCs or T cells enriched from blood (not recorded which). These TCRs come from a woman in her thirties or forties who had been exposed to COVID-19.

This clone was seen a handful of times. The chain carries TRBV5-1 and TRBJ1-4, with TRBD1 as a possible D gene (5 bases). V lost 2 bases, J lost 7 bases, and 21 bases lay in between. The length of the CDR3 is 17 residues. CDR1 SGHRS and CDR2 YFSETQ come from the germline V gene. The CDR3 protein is CASSFLGLTQGGEKLFF. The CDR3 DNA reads TGCGCCAGCAGCTTCCTAGGACTGACCCAGGGAGGTGAAAAACTGTTTTTT.

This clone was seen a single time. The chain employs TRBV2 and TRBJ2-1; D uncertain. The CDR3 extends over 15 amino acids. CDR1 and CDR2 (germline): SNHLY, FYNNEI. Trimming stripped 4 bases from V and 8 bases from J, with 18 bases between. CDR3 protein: CASSVIRHNLDEQFF. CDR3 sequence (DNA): TGTGCCAGCAGTGTAATTAGACACAATCTCGATGAGCAGTTCTTC.

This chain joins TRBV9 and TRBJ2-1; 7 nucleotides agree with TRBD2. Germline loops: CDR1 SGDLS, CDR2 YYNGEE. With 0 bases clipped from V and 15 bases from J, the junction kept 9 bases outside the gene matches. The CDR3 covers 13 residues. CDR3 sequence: CASSVDLREGRFF. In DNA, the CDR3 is TGTGCCAGCAGCGTAGACCTGAGGGAGGGGCGGTTCTTC. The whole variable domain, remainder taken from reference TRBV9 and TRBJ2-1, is DSGVTQTPKHLITATGQRVTLRCSPRSGDLSVYWYQQSLDQGLQFLIQYYNGEERAKGNILERFSAQQFPDLHSELNLSSLELGDSALYFCASSVDLREGRFFGPGTRLTVL.

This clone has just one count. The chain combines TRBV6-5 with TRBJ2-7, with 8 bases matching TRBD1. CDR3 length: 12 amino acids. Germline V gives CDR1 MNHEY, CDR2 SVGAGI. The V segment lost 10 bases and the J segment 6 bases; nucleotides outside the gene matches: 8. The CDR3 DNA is TGTGCCACCACTTCCGGACAGGGCGAGCAGTACTTC. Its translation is CATTSGQGEQYF.

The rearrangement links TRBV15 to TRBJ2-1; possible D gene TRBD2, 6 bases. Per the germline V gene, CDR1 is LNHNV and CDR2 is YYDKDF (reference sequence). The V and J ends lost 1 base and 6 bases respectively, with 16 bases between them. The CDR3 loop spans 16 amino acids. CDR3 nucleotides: TGTGCCACCAGCAGAGTCGTCAGCGGGCGGGGCAATGAGCAGTTCTTC. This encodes CATSRVVSGRGNEQFF.